The next 16 T cell receptor beta chains were all read from a single sample in a study of CD8+ T cells in alopecia areata. Treatment meaning: oral pan-JAK inhibitor, 5-10 mg twice daily. Extracted from the samples, RNA was reverse transcribed into cDNA to serve as the sequencing template. Some clones are missing from TCRdb's copy, which holds only in-frame ones; the method was immunoSEQ multiplex PCR. Here the sample spans roughly 190,000 clones, roughly 60% being singletons. The sample was CD4+ T cells sorted from blood, taken at week 24, from a patient treated with tofacitinib. The receptors derive from a human donor with alopecia areata.

The chain employs TRBV5-1 and TRBJ1-4; D gene uncertain. The V gene's germline CDR1 is SGHRS and CDR2 YFSETQ. V shed 3 bases and J shed 4 bases, with 10 bases lying between them. CDR3 length: 14 residues. The CDR3 DNA sequence: TGCGCCAGCAGCTCGACGGTGGGTAATGAAAAACTGTTTTTT. The encoded protein is CASSSTVGNEKLFF. Complete variable domain (other parts from reference TRBV5-1 and TRBJ1-4): KAGVTQTPRYLIKTRGQQVTLSCSPISGHRSVSWYQQTPGQGLQFLFEYFSETQRNKGNFPGRFSGRQFSNSRSEMNVSTLELGDSALYLCASSSTVGNEKLFFGSGTQLSVL.

The chain links TRBV29-1 to TRBJ1-2; D perhaps matches TRBD1 (6 bases). Trimming took 7 bases from V and 6 from J, leaving 12 bases between them. The CDR3 totals 11 residues. Germline V gene sequence: CDR1 SQVTM, CDR2 ANQGSEA. The CDR3 nucleotides are TGCAGCGCCGGGGGCGCGGATGGCTACACCTTC. Its translation: CSAGGADGYTF.

This clone was recorded a few times. J is TRBJ1-4 and V is TRBV5-6; a possible D gene is TRBD1 (6 bases). Germline V gives CDR1 SGHDT, CDR2 YYEEEE. The CDR3 covers 14 residues. V was shortened by 4 bases and J by 5 bases, with 12 bases between the two germline ends. The CDR3 DNA reads as TGTGCCAGCAGCCTCGACAGGAGAAATGAAAAACTGTTTTTT. Residues: CASSLDRRNEKLFF. The whole variable domain, remainder taken from reference TRBV5-6 and TRBJ1-4, is DAGVTQSPTHLIKTRGQQVTLRCSPKSGHDTVSWYQQALGQGPQFIFQYYEEEERQRGNFPDRFSGHQFPNYSSELNVNALLLGDSALYLCASSLDRRNEKLFFGSGTQLSVL.

This clone showed up just a few times. V and J are TRBV29-1 and TRBJ2-5; D is uncertain. The V gene lost 6 bases and the J gene lost 1 base, with 12 bases spanning the gap. The CDR3 is 13 amino acids. Germline V CDR1 and CDR2: SQVTM, ANQGSEA. In DNA form, the CDR3 reads TGCAGCGTCGAACGCCCGGGCCAAGAGACCCAGTACTTC. Translation gives CSVERPGQETQYF. Using reference TRBV29-1 and TRBJ2-5 for the parts outside the CDR3, the full variable domain is SAVISQKPSRDICQRGTSLTIQCQVDSQVTMMFWYRQQPGQSLTLIATANQGSEATYESGFVIDKFPISRPNLTFSTLTVSNMSPEDSSIYLCSVERPGQETQYFGPGTRLLVL.

This chain uses TRBV10-2 with TRBJ2-2; TRBD2 aligns across 8 bases. This CDR3 is built from 17 residues. Germline assignment: CDR1 WSHSY and CDR2 SAAADI. Trimming cost V 8 bases and J 8 bases; bases outside gene matches: 19. CDR3 in amino acids: CASGAPRGGGTLGELFF. For the CDR3, the DNA is TGCGCCAGCGGAGCTCCTCGTGGCGGGGGGACCCTAGGGGAGCTGTTTTTT.

The chain employs TRBV15 and TRBJ1-1; no clear D. V dropped 3 bases and J dropped 3 bases, with 5 bases sitting between them. The CDR3 sequence is 12 residues long. CDR1 and CDR2 (germline): LNHNV, YYDKDF (reference sequence). Here the CDR3 reads CATSRSDTEAFF. CDR3 sequence (DNA): TGTGCCACCAGCAGGTCGGACACTGAAGCTTTCTTT.

The chain links TRBV30 to TRBJ1-3; TRBD1 agrees at 7 bases. V lost 5 bases to trimming and J lost 8 bases; unmatched junction nucleotides: 3. Per the germline V gene, CDR1 is GTSNPN and CDR2 is SVGIG (reference sequence). The CDR3 runs 11 residues. The CDR3 nucleotides are TGTGCCTGGGGGACAGTGGACACCATATATTTT. Amino acid sequence: CAWGTVDTIYF.

J is TRBJ2-2 and V is TRBV5-1, with TRBD2 as a possible D gene (5 bases). The V and J ends lost 0 bases and 0 bases respectively, with 6 bases between them. The CDR3 extends over 15 amino acids. Germline assignment: CDR1 SGHRS and CDR2 YFSETQ. DNA for the CDR3: TGCGCCAGCAGCTTGGGGACTCCGAACACCGGGGAGCTGTTTTTT. This encodes CASSLGTPNTGELFF.

The V gene is TRBV30, the J gene TRBJ1-4, with D uncertain. Germline V CDR1 and CDR2: GTSNPN, SVGIG (reference sequence). Trimming cost V 3 bases and J 8 bases, with 16 bases left between them. The CDR3 covers 14 residues. In nucleotides, the CDR3 is TGTGCCTGGAGCCCACGGGCAGGTGGCGAAAAACTGTTTTTT. It is translated as CAWSPRAGGEKLFF. The full variable domain, with the rest looked up from reference TRBV30 and TRBJ1-4, is SQTIHQWPATLVQPVGSPLSLECTVEGTSNPNLYWYRQAAGRGLQLLFYSVGIGQISSEVPQNLSASRPQDRQFILSSKKLLLSDSGFYLCAWSPRAGGEKLFFGSGTQLSVL.

The chain couples TRBV7-7 to TRBJ2-2, with D perhaps TRBD2 (6 bases). The ends were cut back, 5 bases at V and 2 bases at J, with 21 bases in the middle. CDR3 length equals 18 residues. Germline V gene data show CDR1 as SSHAT and CDR2 as FNYEAQ (reference sequence). DNA of the CDR3: TGTGCCAGCAGCCTGGGCCCGGGGCAGGGAGGAAACACCGGGGAGCTGTTTTTT. Encoded protein: CASSLGPGQGGNTGELFF.

V is TRBV14 and J is TRBJ1-2, with D hard to call. V lost 4 bases and J lost 8, with 14 bases in between. Per the germline V gene, CDR1 is SGHDN and CDR2 is FVKESK. The CDR3 loop spans 13 amino acids. CDR3 coding DNA: TGTGCCAGCAGCCCCCTACCATCCGGGGGCTACACCTTC. Residues: CASSPLPSGGYTF.

V usage is TRBV11-2 and J usage is TRBJ2-3, with a tentative D call TRBD2 (5 bases). Trimming took 0 bases from V and 6 from J, leaving 10 bases between them. The CDR3 totals 14 residues. Germline V gene sequence: CDR1 SGHAT, CDR2 FQNNGV. The CDR3 DNA reads TGTGCCAGCAGCTTAGACCCGGGATCCGATACGCAGTATTTT. Its translation is CASSLDPGSDTQYF.

The V gene is TRBV4-3, the J gene TRBJ1-2, with D tentatively TRBD1 (5 bases). The CDR3 is made up of 15 amino acids. Germline CDR1 reads LGHNA; CDR2 reads YSLEER. Trimming removed 0 bases at V and 1 base at J, with 9 bases between. For the CDR3, the DNA is TGCGCCAGCAGCCAAGATCCCCAGGGTAACTATGGCTACACCTTC. Encoded protein: CASSQDPQGNYGYTF.

This clone was seen more than once but under ten times. V usage is TRBV30 and J usage is TRBJ1-6; TRBD1 matches at 9 bases. V lost 1 base and J lost 7; bases outside the gene matches: 8. CDR1 and CDR2 (germline): GTSNPN, SVGIG (reference sequence). This CDR3 has 16 residues. Here the CDR3 reads CAWSDAQGARNSPLHF. In DNA, the CDR3 is TGTGCCTGGAGTGACGCACAGGGGGCTCGGAATTCACCCCTCCACTTT.

This clone has just a few counts. The chain is built from TRBV10-3 and TRBJ2-1; D is perhaps TRBD2 (6 bases). Trimming removed 10 bases from V and 8 bases from J, with 21 bases in between. Germline V lookup: CDR1 ENHRY, CDR2 SYGVKD. The CDR3 extends over 14 amino acids. CDR3: CATLGSGASHEQFF. In DNA form, the CDR3 reads TGTGCCACCTTGGGATCGGGAGCGAGCCATGAGCAGTTCTTC.

The chain combines TRBV19 with TRBJ2-3; no reliable D call. The CDR3 is 16 amino acids. Trimming took 5 bases from V and 2 from J, leaving 17 bases between them. The germline CDR1 and CDR2 sequences are LNHDA and SQIVND (reference sequence). The DNA for the CDR3 is TGTGCCAGTAGTTCCGGCGAACCGACTTCCACAGATACGCAGTATTTT. Protein sequence: CASSSGEPTSTDTQYF.